Listed below are T cell receptor beta chains from one sample, sequenced in a study of blood T cell repertoires in COVID-19. Libraries were prepared by immunoSEQ multiplex PCR; TCRdb keeps only in-frame clonotypes and omits some of them. Among approximately 200,000 clones listed, about 83% were seen once. Source material: PBMCs or T cells enriched from blood (not recorded which). The receptors were gathered from a young woman who had recovered from COVID-19. Each CDR3 is given with its conserved first and last residue. A D gene is named only where the DNA matches it firmly. Not all rows give a size; the values are once, few, many and, for expanded clones, a class.

>-|TRBJ2-1|-|TRBV29-1
TGCAGCGTTGAAGACCCGATTCGGGAGTCAGGGTTCTTC
CSVEDPIRESGFF
>-|TRBJ2-1|TRBD2|TRBV2
TGTGCCAGCAGTGCTAGCGGGAGTCTCCGGAATGAGCAGTTCTTC
CASSASGSLRNEQFF
>few|TRBJ2-7|TRBD2|TRBV3-1/TRBV3-2
TGTGCCAGCAGCCAAGAAACTATTAGCGGGTCTTACGAGCAGTACTTC
CASSQETISGSYEQYF
>-|TRBJ2-4|TRBD1|TRBV12-3/TRBV12-4
TGTGCCAGCAGCCCAGGACAGGGTGGCCCCCACTTC
CASSPGQGGPHF
>-|TRBJ2-7|-|TRBV29-1
TGCAGCGTTGATTCCGGGACTGATACCTACGAGCAGTACTTC
CSVDSGTDTYEQYF
>-|TRBJ2-5|-|TRBV19
TGTGCCACCAGAGGCCAAGAGACCCAGTACTTC
CATRGQETQYF
>-|TRBJ1-5|TRBD1|TRBV5-6
TGTGCCAGCAGCTTGGGACAGGGGATCCATCAGCCCCAGCATTTT
CASSLGQGIHQPQHF
>-|TRBJ2-1|TRBD2|TRBV19
TGTGCCAGTAGCGTCGACGGGACTAGCTCCTACAATGAGCAGTTCTTC
CASSVDGTSSYNEQFF
>-|TRBJ2-7|TRBD1|TRBV11-2
TGTGCCAGCAGCCGAGGGACAGGGTTTAACGAGCAGTACTTC
CASSRGTGFNEQYF
>-|TRBJ2-7|TRBD1|TRBV2
TGTGCCAGCAGTCCGGGACAGGATAAGCAGTACTTC
CASSPGQDKQYF
>-|TRBJ1-1|-|TRBV30
TGTGCCTGCCTCCCCAGGGGCACTGAAGCTTTCTTT
CACLPRGTEAFF
>-|TRBJ1-5|TRBD1|TRBV11-2
TGTGCCAGCAGCCCTCGGACAGGGGTGCAGGCAAGCAATCAGCCCCAGCATTTT
CASSPRTGVQASNQPQHF
>-|TRBJ1-4|-|TRBV7-9
TGTGCCAGCAGCCAAGGACAGTATGCAACTAATGAAAAACTGTTTTTT
CASSQGQYATNEKLFF
>once|TRBJ2-2|-|TRBV24-1
TGTGCCACCAGTGATCTCACCGGGACAACGAACACCGGGGAGCTGTTTTTT
CATSDLTGTTNTGELFF
>few|TRBJ2-7|-|TRBV23-1
TGCGCCAGCAGTCACCACCCCCGCGTTCAGGGGCGGTCGTCCTACGAGCAGTACTTC
CASSHHPRVQGRSSYEQYF
>-|TRBJ1-6|TRBD1|TRBV2
TGTGCCAGCAGTTGGGACAGGAATAATTCACCCCTCCACTTT
CASSWDRNNSPLHF
>-|TRBJ2-1|TRBD2|TRBV13
TGTGCCAGCAGCACAGGGACTAGCGATTTTGAGCAGTTCTTC
CASSTGTSDFEQFF
>-|TRBJ2-6|-|TRBV4-1
TGCGCCAGCAGCCAATCAGCACAGGACTCTGGGGCCAACGTCCTGACTTTC
CASSQSAQDSGANVLTF
>few|TRBJ2-2|-|TRBV19
TGTGCCAGTAGCGGGGGGCCCGGGGAGCTGTTTTTT
CASSGGPGELFF
>-|TRBJ2-5|-|TRBV27
TGTGCCAGCAGTCTCACCCGATACGGGGAAGAGACCCAGTACTTC
CASSLTRYGEETQYF
>once|TRBJ1-6|-|TRBV3-1/TRBV3-2
TGTGCCAGCAGCCAAGCCGAGCGACCTAATTCACCCCTCCACTTT
CASSQAERPNSPLHF
>-|TRBJ2-7|-|TRBV5-1
TGCGCCAGCAGCGCCTCGGTGCCAGCGGGCCTTTACGAGCAGTACTTC
CASSASVPAGLYEQYF
>once|TRBJ2-7|-|TRBV2
TGTGCCAGCAGGGGGGCCCCCTCCGTCGAGCAGTACTTC
CASRGAPSVEQYF
>-|TRBJ2-7|-|TRBV27
TGTGCCAGCAGTCCGCGATCACAGGGCTACGAGCAGTACTTC
CASSPRSQGYEQYF
>-|TRBJ1-2|-|TRBV7-2
TGTGCCAGCAGCTTGCGACACCTTCCAAACTATGGCTACACCTTC
CASSLRHLPNYGYTF
>-|TRBJ2-1|TRBD1|TRBV5-1
TGCGCCAGCAGGGGGGGACAGGGCAATGAGCAGTTCTTC
CASRGGQGNEQFF
>-|TRBJ1-5|-|TRBV27
TGTGCCAGCAGCCCTTACCACGTCCACTCCTTCCGGCCAGGGTGGGGCAATCAGCCCCAGCATTTT
CASSPYHVHSFRPGWGNQPQHF
>-|TRBJ1-4|TRBD1|TRBV19
TGTGCCAGTAGCCCAAACAGGGGGCTGTTGGAAAAACTGTTTTTT
CASSPNRGLLEKLFF
>-|TRBJ2-5|-|TRBV5-1
TGCGCCAGCAGCTTGGATGCTAGCGCGAAGACCCAGTACTTC
CASSLDASAKTQYF
>-|TRBJ2-7|TRBD1|TRBV28
TGTGCCAGCAGTTTATTGACAGGGGGCTCCTACGAGCAGTACTTC
CASSLLTGGSYEQYF
>-|TRBJ1-2|-|TRBV7-2
TGTGCCAGCAGCTTACTGGGCCTCCGAACTAACTATGGCTACACCTTC
CASSLLGLRTNYGYTF
>once|TRBJ2-5|TRBD2|TRBV5-1
TGCGCCAGCAGCGGTGAGGTATGGACTAGCGGGCGAGTACAGTACTTC
CASSGEVWTSGRVQYF
>-|TRBJ2-7|TRBD2|TRBV4-1
TGCGCCAGCAGCCAATTAACTAGCGGTGCGTACGAGCAGTACTTC
CASSQLTSGAYEQYF
>-|TRBJ2-1|-|TRBV4-2
TGTGCCAGCAGCCAAGATCGGCTAGTGGGGCGCCGGGACAATGAGCAGTTCTTC
CASSQDRLVGRRDNEQFF
>-|TRBJ1-2|TRBD1|TRBV12-3/TRBV12-4
TGTGCCAGCACTGCATCAGGGGGCCGCGGCTACACCTTC
CASTASGGRGYTF
>-|TRBJ2-2|TRBD1|TRBV7-8
TGTGCCAGCAGTAAAGATGGACAGGTAGCCGGGGAGCTGTTTTTT
CASSKDGQVAGELFF
>-|TRBJ2-1|TRBD2|TRBV9
TGTGCCAGCAGCCTAGACTCTGGGACTAGCGGGCTCAGGAATGAGCAGTTCTTC
CASSLDSGTSGLRNEQFF
>-|TRBJ1-1|-|TRBV10-3
TGTGCCATCATGGGGGGGGCGGGTAACACTGAAGCTTTCTTT
CAIMGGAGNTEAFF
>-|TRBJ1-4|-|TRBV28
TGTGCCACTCGCAGGGGTTATAATGAAAAACTGTTTTTT
CATRRGYNEKLFF
>few|TRBJ2-1|TRBD2|TRBV6-4
TGTGCCAGCGTGGTTGCTGCGGGAGGGCCCTATGAGCAGTTCTTC
CASVVAAGGPYEQFF
>-|TRBJ2-7|TRBD1|TRBV28
TGTGCCAGCAGCCTAACCCGGACAGGGACCCACTACGAGCAGTACTTC
CASSLTRTGTHYEQYF
>once|TRBJ2-2|TRBD1|TRBV5-1
TGCGCCAGCAGCCCTGACAGGGGTACCGCCGGGGAGCTGTTTTTT
CASSPDRGTAGELFF
>-|TRBJ1-6|-|TRBV5-1
TGCGCCAGCAGCACCACTTATAATTCACCCCTCCACTTT
CASSTTYNSPLHF
>-|TRBJ1-6|-|TRBV25-1
TGTGCCAGCAGTGAGGAGGGGTTCGGTTCACCCCTCCACTTT
CASSEEGFGSPLHF
>once|TRBJ1-2|TRBD1|TRBV15
TGTGCCACCAGCCCTAACCGGGACAGTGGGAACTATGGCTACACCTTC
CATSPNRDSGNYGYTF
>-|TRBJ1-6|TRBD1|TRBV28
TGTGCCAGCAGTCGACACAGGGGGCAAAATTCACCCCTCCACTTT
CASSRHRGQNSPLHF
>-|TRBJ2-7|-|TRBV19
TGTGCCAGTAGTATTGCCCCTGGAAGGAGCTCCTACGAGCAGTACTTC
CASSIAPGRSSYEQYF
>-|TRBJ1-2|TRBD1|TRBV3-1/TRBV3-2
TGTGCCAGCAGCCAAGAACCTGTCAGCGGGGACAGGGGGCCTCTTAACTATGGCTACACCTTC
CASSQEPVSGDRGPLNYGYTF
>-|TRBJ1-4|-|TRBV19
TGTGCCAGTAGTATGGGGGACAAAGAAAAACTGTTTTTT
CASSMGDKEKLFF
>-|TRBJ1-1|-|TRBV28
TGTGCCAGCAGTTTAAAACAGACCACTGAAGCTTTCTTT
CASSLKQTTEAFF
>-|TRBJ2-1|TRBD2|TRBV30
TGTGCCTGGAGAGGAGCGGGGAGCTACAATGAGCAGTTCTTC
CAWRGAGSYNEQFF
>-|TRBJ2-7|-|TRBV28
TGTGCCAGCAGTACTAAGCGAGCGGGCCGTGCCTACGAGCAGTACTTC
CASSTKRAGRAYEQYF
>few|TRBJ2-3|-|TRBV18
TGTGCCAGCTCACTTCGGGGTTCCACAGATACGCAGTATTTT
CASSLRGSTDTQYF
>-|TRBJ1-4|-|TRBV10-3
TGTGCCACCCAGGTTGTCACTAATGAAAAACTGTTTTTT
CATQVVTNEKLFF
>once|TRBJ1-6|-|TRBV6-1
TGTGCCAGCAGTGACAGGGCCGATAATTCACCCCTCCACTTT
CASSDRADNSPLHF
>few|TRBJ2-7|-|TRBV3-1/TRBV3-2
TGTGCCAGCAGCCTCCCCCGGGGGAGGGAGCAGTACTTC
CASSLPRGREQYF
>once|TRBJ1-2|-|TRBV28
TGTGCCAGCAGTACCGCGGGGGGAACCTATGGCTACACCTTC
CASSTAGGTYGYTF
>once|TRBJ2-7|TRBD1|TRBV15
TGTGCCACCAGCATCGACAGGGGGAGTCCCTCCTACGAGCAGTACTTC
CATSIDRGSPSYEQYF
>-|TRBJ1-1|-|TRBV6-5
TGTGCCAGCAGTCACCAGCGACTGTCCACTGAAGCTTTCTTT
CASSHQRLSTEAFF
>few|TRBJ2-2|TRBD1|TRBV19
TGTGCCAGTAGTATAATCGGGACAGCGAACACCGGGGAGCTGTTTTTT
CASSIIGTANTGELFF